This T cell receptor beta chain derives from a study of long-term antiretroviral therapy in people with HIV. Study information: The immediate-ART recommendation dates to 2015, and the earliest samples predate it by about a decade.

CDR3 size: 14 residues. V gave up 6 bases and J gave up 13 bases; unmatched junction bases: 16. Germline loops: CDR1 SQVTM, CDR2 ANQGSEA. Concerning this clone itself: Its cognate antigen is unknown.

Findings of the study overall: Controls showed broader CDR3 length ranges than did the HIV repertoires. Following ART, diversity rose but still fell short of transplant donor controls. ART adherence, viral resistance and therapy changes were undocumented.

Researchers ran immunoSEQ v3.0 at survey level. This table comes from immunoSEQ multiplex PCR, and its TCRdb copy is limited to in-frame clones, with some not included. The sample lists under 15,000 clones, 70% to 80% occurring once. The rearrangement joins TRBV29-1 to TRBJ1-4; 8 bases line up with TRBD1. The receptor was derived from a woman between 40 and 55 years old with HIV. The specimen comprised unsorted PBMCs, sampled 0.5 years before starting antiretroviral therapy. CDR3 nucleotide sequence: TGCAGCGTAGGCCAGACAGGGGTTAACGGAAGACTGTTTTTT. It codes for CSVGQTGVNGRLFF. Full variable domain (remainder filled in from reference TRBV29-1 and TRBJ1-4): SAVISQKPSRDICQRGTSLTIQCQVDSQVTMMFWYRQQPGQSLTLIATANQGSEATYESGFVIDKFPISRPNLTFSTLTVSNMSPEDSSIYLCSVGQTGVNGRLFFGSGTQLSVL.